This record covers a single T cell receptor beta chain. The record originates from a study of blood T cell repertoires in COVID-19. Background on the study: The United States, Italy and Spain supplied acute and convalescent COVID-19 samples. Nucleic acid was either cDNA or gDNA, and it came from T cells, B-cell-depleted T cells, or PBMCs.

Authors' data handling: Amplification with reference gene primers provided the estimates of nucleated cell counts. Measured with immunoSEQ multiplex PCR; TCRdb has only the in-frame clones, and not every one. V, J and clone size are those of that table, while D and trimming were read from the DNA. The sample records about 350,000 clones, about 93% being singletons. The germline gives CDR1 MNHEY, CDR2 SMNVEV (reference sequence). This CDR3 comprises 15 residues. V was clipped by 1 base and J by 10 bases; unmatched bases: 8. This TCR was sampled from a woman younger than 30 who had recovered from COVID-19. Sequencing was performed on peripheral blood. The chain combines TRBV27 with TRBJ2-1, with 9 bases aligning to TRBD2. The CDR3 DNA follows: TGTGCCAGCAGTTTATTGGCGGGAGGGGGTGGGGAGCAGTTCTTC. Amino acids: CASSLLAGGGGEQFF.